A selection of T cell receptor beta chains follows, all from one sample in a study of graft-versus-host responses after intestinal transplantation. These receptors have no known antigen. Data came from immunoSEQ multiplex PCR; TCRdb stores just in-frame clones and leaves some out. The data show some 48,000 clones, roughly 83% seen once. Sequenced material: unstimulated CD4+ T cells sorted from spleen or lymph node cells, taken before transplant. Every receptor here comes from a human donor who was the organ donor for an intestinal transplant. Each CDR3 is given with its conserved first and last residue. The order of the fields is CDR3 protein, CDR3 DNA, clone size, J gene, V gene, D gene. D genes are given only for firm matches. Clone sizes are given selectively: once, few, many, or a class where the clone is expanded.

CDR3: CASSIVPGGEQYF
DNA: TGTGCCAGTAGTATAGTTCCGGGAGGCGAGCAGTACTTC
size: -
J: TRBJ2-7
V: TRBV19
D: TRBD2

CDR3: CASSFAGLATDTQYF
DNA: TGTGCCAGCAGCTTCGCGGGACTAGCGACAGATACGCAGTATTTT
size: once
J: TRBJ2-3
V: TRBV7-7
D: TRBD2

CDR3: CASREGPKSQETQYF
DNA: TGTGCCAGCAGGGAGGGACCAAAGAGCCAAGAGACCCAGTACTTC
size: -
J: TRBJ2-5
V: TRBV11-1
D: -

CDR3: CASSRAGLAGGSYEQYF
DNA: TGTGCCAGCAGCCGGGCGGGACTAGCGGGAGGATCCTACGAGCAGTACTTC
size: -
J: TRBJ2-7
V: TRBV7-9
D: TRBD2

CDR3: CASSFPPGKRVGNEQFF
DNA: TGTGCCAGCAGCTTTCCCCCGGGGAAGCGGGTGGGCAATGAGCAGTTCTTC
size: -
J: TRBJ2-1
V: TRBV7-2
D: -

CDR3: CASSMGGTSRETQYF
DNA: TGTGCCAGTAGTATGGGTGGGACAAGTAGGGAGACCCAGTACTTC
size: -
J: TRBJ2-5
V: TRBV19
D: -

CDR3: CASSLDSGALDEQFF
DNA: TGCGCCAGCAGCTTGGACTCGGGGGCTTTGGATGAGCAGTTCTTC
size: few
J: TRBJ2-1
V: TRBV5-1
D: -

CDR3: CASSESIGGYGYTF
DNA: TGCGCCAGCAGTGAGTCTATAGGGGGTTATGGCTACACCTTC
size: -
J: TRBJ1-2
V: TRBV10-2
D: -

CDR3: CASSPGLAGGETQYF
DNA: TGTGCCAGCAGCCCCGGACTAGCGGGGGGAGAGACCCAGTACTTC
size: -
J: TRBJ2-5
V: TRBV9
D: TRBD2

CDR3: CASSSGHYGYTF
DNA: TGTGCCAGCAGTTCAGGTCACTATGGCTACACCTTC
size: -
J: TRBJ1-2
V: TRBV6-4
D: -

CDR3: CASSFSLERDTQYF
DNA: TGTGCCAGCAGCTTCTCACTAGAACGGGATACGCAGTATTTT
size: -
J: TRBJ2-3
V: TRBV13
D: -

CDR3: CASSLAWTGGLANYGYTF
DNA: TGCGCCAGCAGCTTGGCCTGGACAGGGGGGTTAGCTAACTATGGCTACACCTTC
size: -
J: TRBJ1-2
V: TRBV5-1
D: TRBD1

CDR3: CASRGWESYQPQHF
DNA: TGTGCCAGCAGGGGCTGGGAATCCTATCAGCCCCAGCATTTT
size: -
J: TRBJ1-5
V: TRBV6-1
D: -

CDR3: CASSFWGDNSPLHF
DNA: TGTGCCAGCAGTTTTTGGGGAGATAATTCACCCCTCCACTTT
size: -
J: TRBJ1-6
V: TRBV27
D: -

CDR3: CASSVGLAGGNEQFF
DNA: TGTGCCAGCAGCGTAGGACTAGCGGGAGGGAATGAGCAGTTCTTC
size: -
J: TRBJ2-1
V: TRBV9
D: TRBD2

CDR3: CATSRDLLGLGRNSPLHF
DNA: TGTGCCACCAGCAGAGATCTTTTGGGTTTAGGAAGAAATTCACCCCTCCACTTT
size: -
J: TRBJ1-6
V: TRBV15
D: -

CDR3: CASSIVALAGTSNEQYF
DNA: TGTGCCAGTAGTATTGTGGCGCTAGCGGGGACTTCGAACGAGCAGTACTTC
size: -
J: TRBJ2-7
V: TRBV19
D: TRBD2

CDR3: CASSQDPRSNSPLHF
DNA: TGCGCCAGCAGCCAAGATCCCCGCTCTAATTCACCCCTCCACTTT
size: -
J: TRBJ1-6
V: TRBV4-3
D: -

CDR3: CASSLSGSGELFF
DNA: TGTGCCAGCAGCTTATCCGGGTCCGGGGAGCTGTTTTTT
size: -
J: TRBJ2-2
V: TRBV5-4
D: -

CDR3: CASSIFQGAFEAFF
DNA: TGTGCCAGTAGTATATTTCAGGGGGCGTTTGAAGCTTTCTTT
size: -
J: TRBJ1-1
V: TRBV19
D: TRBD1

CDR3: CASSLQLAGLYNEQFF
DNA: TGCGCCAGCAGCTTACAGCTAGCGGGATTATACAATGAGCAGTTCTTC
size: -
J: TRBJ2-1
V: TRBV5-1
D: TRBD2

CDR3: CASSRTKDRASNTGELFF
DNA: TGTGCCAGCAGCCGGACTAAGGATCGGGCTTCGAACACCGGGGAGCTGTTTTTT
size: -
J: TRBJ2-2
V: TRBV7-2
D: -

CDR3: CASTGTGGNTIYF
DNA: TGTGCCAGCACTGGGACCGGCGGAAACACCATATATTTT
size: few
J: TRBJ1-3
V: TRBV2
D: -

CDR3: CASSSAMTSGRENEQFF
DNA: TGCGCCAGCAGCTCCGCAATGACTAGCGGGAGGGAAAATGAGCAGTTCTTC
size: once
J: TRBJ2-1
V: TRBV5-1
D: TRBD2

CDR3: CATSIKSGLGYNEQFF
DNA: TGTGCCACCAGCATTAAGTCGGGACTAGGGTACAATGAGCAGTTCTTC
size: -
J: TRBJ2-1
V: TRBV15
D: TRBD2

CDR3: CASSTGGVRGYTF
DNA: TGCGCCAGCAGCACAGGGGGCGTCCGTGGCTACACCTTC
size: -
J: TRBJ1-2
V: TRBV5-1
D: TRBD1

CDR3: CAWSALTGGAYEQYF
DNA: TGTGCCTGGAGTGCTCTTACCGGGGGGGCCTACGAGCAGTACTTC
size: few
J: TRBJ2-7
V: TRBV30
D: TRBD2

CDR3: CASSPPFRGGGERKMKTYEQYF
DNA: TGTGCCAGCTCACCACCGTTTAGAGGGGGCGGTGAGCGGAAGATGAAGACCTACGAGCAGTACTTC
size: -
J: TRBJ2-7
V: TRBV18
D: TRBD1

CDR3: CASSPRTGRTDTQYF
DNA: TGTGCCAGCTCACCCCGGACAGGGCGCACAGATACGCAGTATTTT
size: -
J: TRBJ2-3
V: TRBV18
D: TRBD1

CDR3: CASSQGPWGPQHF
DNA: TGCGCCAGCAGCCAAGGCCCTTGGGGGCCCCAGCATTTT
size: -
J: TRBJ1-5
V: TRBV4-1
D: -

CDR3: CASSRGLAPDTQYF
DNA: TGTGCCAGCTCCCGAGGACTAGCACCAGATACGCAGTATTTT
size: -
J: TRBJ2-3
V: TRBV18
D: TRBD2

CDR3: CAGIPTGRGYTF
DNA: TGTGCCGGGATCCCGACAGGGAGAGGCTACACCTTC
size: once
J: TRBJ1-2
V: TRBV30
D: TRBD1

CDR3: CSARRETQYF
DNA: TGCAGTGCTAGGCGCGAGACCCAGTACTTC
size: once
J: TRBJ2-5
V: TRBV20-1
D: -

CDR3: CASSIGKGTNEKLFF
DNA: TGTGCCAGTAGTATAGGTAAAGGGACTAATGAAAAACTGTTTTTT
size: -
J: TRBJ1-4
V: TRBV19
D: -

CDR3: CASSLARGAKETQYF
DNA: TGTGCCAGCAGCTTGGCCCGGGGAGCGAAAGAGACCCAGTACTTC
size: -
J: TRBJ2-5
V: TRBV5-6
D: -

CDR3: CASSLGETGWNYGYTF
DNA: TGTGCCAGCAGCTTAGGGGAGACAGGGTGGAACTATGGCTACACCTTC
size: few
J: TRBJ1-2
V: TRBV7-9
D: TRBD1

CDR3: CASSPTANYGYTF
DNA: TGTGCCAGCAGTCCGACCGCTAACTATGGCTACACCTTC
size: -
J: TRBJ1-2
V: TRBV6-1
D: -

CDR3: CASSPRDSYEQYF
DNA: TGTGCCAGCAGCCCCCGGGACAGTTACGAGCAGTACTTC
size: -
J: TRBJ2-7
V: TRBV6-1
D: TRBD1

CDR3: CASSYWQNQPQHF
DNA: TGTGCCAGCAGTTACTGGCAAAATCAGCCCCAGCATTTT
size: -
J: TRBJ1-5
V: TRBV6-6
D: -

CDR3: CASSSRTSGVYEQYF
DNA: TGTGCCAGCAGCTCCCGGACTAGCGGGGTATACGAGCAGTACTTC
size: few
J: TRBJ2-7
V: TRBV6-1
D: TRBD2

CDR3: CASLQGQGYTGELFF
DNA: TGTGCCAGCCTCCAAGGGCAGGGGTACACCGGGGAGCTGTTTTTT
size: few
J: TRBJ2-2
V: TRBV2
D: -

CDR3: CASSHRGHDYGYTF
DNA: TGTGCCAGTAGTCACAGGGGGCATGACTATGGCTACACCTTC
size: -
J: TRBJ1-2
V: TRBV19
D: TRBD1

CDR3: CASSLASGANEQFF
DNA: TGTGCCAGCAGCTTAGCTTCGGGGGCCAATGAGCAGTTCTTC
size: -
J: TRBJ2-1
V: TRBV7-8
D: -

CDR3: CASSPLDRAETQYF
DNA: TGTGCCAGCAGTCCTTTGGACAGGGCAGAGACCCAGTACTTC
size: once
J: TRBJ2-5
V: TRBV27
D: TRBD1

CDR3: CAISTSGGLTDTQYF
DNA: TGTGCCATCAGCACTAGCGGGGGCCTGACAGATACGCAGTATTTT
size: -
J: TRBJ2-3
V: TRBV10-3
D: TRBD2

CDR3: CASSIGGVITDTQYF
DNA: TGTGCCAGTAGTATAGGTGGGGTCATTACAGATACGCAGTATTTT
size: few
J: TRBJ2-3
V: TRBV19
D: -

CDR3: CASSFLARWDTEAFF
DNA: TGTGCCAGCAGTTTCCTTGCACGTTGGGACACTGAAGCTTTCTTT
size: once
J: TRBJ1-1
V: TRBV6-6
D: -

CDR3: CASKGGGEYEQYF
DNA: TGTGCCAGCAAGGGAGGGGGCGAATACGAGCAGTACTTC
size: -
J: TRBJ2-7
V: TRBV6-5
D: -

CDR3: CASSEPDRGNEKLFF
DNA: TGTGCCAGCAGTGAACCCGACAGGGGAAATGAAAAACTGTTTTTT
size: -
J: TRBJ1-4
V: TRBV25-1
D: TRBD1

CDR3: CAWSVSGTPYEQYF
DNA: TGTGCCTGGAGTGTAAGCGGGACGCCCTACGAGCAGTACTTC
size: few
J: TRBJ2-7
V: TRBV30
D: TRBD2

CDR3: CASSLVGGLGEKLFF
DNA: TGTGCCAGCAGCTTAGTAGGAGGGTTGGGTGAAAAACTGTTTTTT
size: -
J: TRBJ1-4
V: TRBV7-9
D: -

CDR3: CASSISRDGAYEQYF
DNA: TGTGCCAGTAGTATAAGCCGGGACGGAGCCTACGAGCAGTACTTC
size: -
J: TRBJ2-7
V: TRBV19
D: -

CDR3: CASRDRGAEAFF
DNA: TGTGCCAGCAGAGACAGGGGTGCTGAAGCTTTCTTT
size: -
J: TRBJ1-1
V: TRBV6-1
D: TRBD1

CDR3: CASSLAPKNTEAFF
DNA: TGTGCCAGCAGCTTGGCCCCGAAGAACACTGAAGCTTTCTTT
size: -
J: TRBJ1-1
V: TRBV5-6
D: -

CDR3: CASSFWGAGANVLTF
DNA: TGTGCCAGCAGTTTTTGGGGGGCTGGGGCCAACGTCCTGACTTTC
size: -
J: TRBJ2-6
V: TRBV27
D: -

CDR3: CASSLDRFDLSTDTQYF
DNA: TGTGCCAGCAGCTTGGATAGGTTTGACTTGAGCACAGATACGCAGTATTTT
size: -
J: TRBJ2-3
V: TRBV5-4
D: -

CDR3: CASGSSESYGYTF
DNA: TGTGCTAGTGGTTCCTCAGAGTCCTATGGCTACACCTTC
size: -
J: TRBJ1-2
V: TRBV12-5
D: -

CDR3: CASSLKGTNTEAFF
DNA: TGTGCCAGCAGCTTAAAGGGGACGAACACTGAAGCTTTCTTT
size: -
J: TRBJ1-1
V: TRBV11-2
D: -

CDR3: CASRDRRVGGSPLHF
DNA: TGCGCCAGCAGGGACCGCAGGGTAGGCGGGTCACCCCTCCACTTT
size: -
J: TRBJ1-6
V: TRBV10-1
D: -

CDR3: CASSQGVSGRDEQYF
DNA: TGCGCCAGCAGCCAAGGAGTAAGCGGGAGGGACGAGCAGTACTTC
size: few
J: TRBJ2-7
V: TRBV4-1
D: TRBD2